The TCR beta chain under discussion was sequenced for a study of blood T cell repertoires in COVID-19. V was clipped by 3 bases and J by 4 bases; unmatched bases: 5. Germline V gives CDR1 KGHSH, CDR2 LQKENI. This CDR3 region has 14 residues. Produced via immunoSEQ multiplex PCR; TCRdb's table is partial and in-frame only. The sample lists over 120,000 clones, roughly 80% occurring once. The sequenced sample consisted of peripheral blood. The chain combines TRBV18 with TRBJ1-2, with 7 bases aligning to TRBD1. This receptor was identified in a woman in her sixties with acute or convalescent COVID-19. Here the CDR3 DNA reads TGTGCCAGCTCACCTAACCAGGGGGGCTATGGCTACACCTTC. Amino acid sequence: CASSPNQGGYGYTF.